One sample yielded the 6 T cell receptor beta chains listed below, sequenced in a study of T cells after posttransplantation cyclophosphamide. A marrow graft followed busulfan-fludarabine conditioning, with cyclophosphamide on days +3 and +4. Sequenced by immunoSEQ multiplex PCR; TCRdb stores in-frame clones only, minus some. This repertoire shows fewer than 13,000 clones, approximately 89% found once; its top ten account for 25% to 30%. The sequenced sample was CD4+ T cells sorted from PBMCs, obtained after allogeneic stem cell transplant with posttransplant cyclophosphamide. These receptors originate from a male patient between 25 and 39 years old who received an allogeneic stem cell transplant from a related donor, was CMV-positive, and had acute GVHD only. Some T cells may be provided by the graft donor.

The genes are TRBV28 and TRBJ2-7; no clear D. Trimming cost V 5 bases and J 4 bases, with 12 bases left between them. The CDR3 totals 13 residues. Germline loops: CDR1 MDHEN, CDR2 SYDVKM. CDR3 nucleotides: TGTGCCAGCAGTACCTCGGCCGGGTACGAGCAGTACTTC. It yields the protein CASSTSAGYEQYF.

This clone has just one count. The V and J genes are TRBV7-3 and TRBJ2-3; 14 nucleotides agree with TRBD2. Germline CDR1 reads SGHTA; CDR2 reads FQGTGA. The V gene end was trimmed by 5 bases and the J gene end by 1 base; junction bases not matched to a gene: 2. CDR3 size: 16 residues. The DNA for the CDR3 is TGTGCCAGCAGCGCGGGACTAGCGGGGGGCACAGATACGCAGTATTTT. Translation: CASSAGLAGGTDTQYF.

The genes are TRBV27 and TRBJ1-2, with 9 bases lining up with TRBD1. CDR1 and CDR2 (germline): MNHEY, SMNVEV (reference sequence). V lost 2 bases and J lost 8; bases outside the gene matches: 12. The CDR3 has 16 residues. The CDR3 DNA is TGTGCCAGCAGTTTACGCCGTGGACAGGGGATATACGGCTACACCTTC. Translation: CASSLRRGQGIYGYTF.

The gene calls are TRBV5-6 and TRBJ1-1, with TRBD1 identical over 8 bases. The length of the CDR3 is 17 residues. The germline CDR1 and CDR2 sequences are SGHDT and YYEEEE. The V gene end was trimmed by 0 bases and the J gene end by 1 base; junction bases not matched to a gene: 8. The CDR3 loop is CASSLDTGGTENTEAFF. The CDR3 coding sequence is TGTGCCAGCAGCTTGGATACAGGGGGGACTGAGAACACTGAAGCTTTCTTT.

This clone was counted once. This CDR3 reads CASSLVSVYRGEETQYF. The DNA of the CDR3 is TGTGCCAGCAGCTTAGTTTCGGTTTACAGGGGAGAAGAGACCCAGTACTTC. This chain joins TRBV7-9 and TRBJ2-5; 7 nucleotides align to TRBD1. The CDR3 loop spans 17 amino acids. Trimming took 1 base from V and 3 from J; bases not matched to a gene: 11. The germline CDR1 and CDR2 sequences are SEHNR and FQNEAQ (reference sequence).

The chain recombines TRBV29-1 with TRBJ1-1; 8 bases map to TRBD1. The CDR3 consists of 15 residues. Germline V gene sequence: CDR1 SQVTM, CDR2 ANQGSEA. Trimming cost V 6 bases and J 1 base; bases outside gene matches: 10. The CDR3: CSVADTGTGNTEAFF. DNA of the CDR3: TGCAGCGTCGCCGACACCGGGACAGGGAACACTGAAGCTTTCTTT.